This T cell receptor (beta chain) is from a study of Ad26.COV2.S vaccination and SARS-CoV-2 variants. Study-wide context: Once, or twice with 56 days between doses, Ad26.COV2.S was given intramuscularly.

Regarding treatment: around 19 received Ad26.COV2.S at low or high dose, single or two shots; several received placebo; per-sample allocation not given. Collection of the samples took place on day 63 after the first injection of vaccine or placebo. Between the trimmed V and J ends, which lost 1 base and 1 base, there was a span of 15 bases. CDR1 and CDR2 (germline): SGHKS, YYEKEE (reference sequence). The CDR3 sequence is 16 residues long. Findings and caveats of the study: Reportedly, after vaccination the spike-specific CD8+ and CD4+ T cell responses displayed substantial breadth.

Sequenced by immunoSEQ multiplex PCR; TCRdb stores in-frame clones only, minus some. Here the sample spans fewer than 400,000 clones, 75% to 90% being singletons. A word on this clone: Its specificity is not known.

V is TRBV5-5 and J is TRBJ2-7; D unclear. The TCR originated in a person between 18 and 59 years old who received the Ad26.COV2.S COVID-19 vaccine or a placebo. The sample consisted of peripheral blood, taken in a trial of Ad26.COV2.S vaccine versus placebo. CDR3 sequence: CASSLPGSPRSYEQYF. The CDR3 nucleotides are TGTGCCAGCAGCTTGCCTGGGTCTCCTCGATCCTACGAGCAGTACTTC.